This record looks at one T cell receptor beta chain sequence and its context. The material for each subset, its genomic DNA, was split evenly across several immunoSEQ plates. Repertoires were generated with immunoSEQ multiplex PCR, while TCRdb's copy carries only in-frame clones and drops some. The data hold about 650,000 clones, with 95% to 96% observed a single time. The data derive from a study of shared clonotypes between healthy human individuals. Study-wide background: Donors had three CD4 naive, three CD4 memory, two CD8 naive and one CD8 memory plate apiece.

CD45RO-negative, CCR7-selected cells formed the naive CD8 fraction, which excluded terminally differentiated effector memory CD45RA+ cells. All donors qualified as healthy HIV-negative adults and had experienced no recent acute infections or vaccinations. Specimen: naive CD8+ T cells sorted from blood. The TCR sequence derives from a woman in her twenties or thirties in good health.

The CDR3 region has the DNA TGTGCCAGCAGGGTACCGAGCTCCTACAATGAGCAGTTCTTC. Translating it yields CASRVPSSYNEQFF. The J gene is TRBJ2-1, the V gene TRBV27; D unresolved. The germline V gene encodes CDR1 MNHEY and CDR2 SMNVEV (reference sequence). CDR3 length: 14 amino acids. Trimming stripped 6 bases from V and 0 bases from J, with 9 bases between.